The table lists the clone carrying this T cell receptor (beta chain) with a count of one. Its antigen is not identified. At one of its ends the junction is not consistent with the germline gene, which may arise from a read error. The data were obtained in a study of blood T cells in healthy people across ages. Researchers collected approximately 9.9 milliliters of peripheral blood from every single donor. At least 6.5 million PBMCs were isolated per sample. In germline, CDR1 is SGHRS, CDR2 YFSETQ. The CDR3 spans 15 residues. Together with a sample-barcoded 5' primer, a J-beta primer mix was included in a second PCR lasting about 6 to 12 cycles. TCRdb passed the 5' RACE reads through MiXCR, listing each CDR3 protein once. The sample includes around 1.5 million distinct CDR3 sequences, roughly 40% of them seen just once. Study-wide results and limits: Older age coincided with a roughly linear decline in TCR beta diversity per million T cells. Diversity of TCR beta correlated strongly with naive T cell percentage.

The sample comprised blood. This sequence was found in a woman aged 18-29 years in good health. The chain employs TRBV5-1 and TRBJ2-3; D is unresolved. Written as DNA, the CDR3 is TGCGCCAGCAGCTTCGACGCAGTCCGCACAGATGCGCAGTATTTT. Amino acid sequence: CASSFDAVRTDAQYF.